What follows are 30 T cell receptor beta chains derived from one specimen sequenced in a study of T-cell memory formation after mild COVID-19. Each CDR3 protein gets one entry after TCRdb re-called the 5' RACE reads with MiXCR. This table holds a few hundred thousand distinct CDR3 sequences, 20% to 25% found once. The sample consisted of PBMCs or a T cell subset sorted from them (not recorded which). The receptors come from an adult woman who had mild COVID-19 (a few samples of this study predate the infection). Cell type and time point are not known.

CDR3 protein: CASSQDRNLALSPLHF. DNA of the CDR3: TGCGCCAGCAGCCAAGATCGGAATCTCGCACTCTCACCCCTCCACTTT. The chain has TRBV4-1 and TRBJ1-6, with D unclear. This CDR3 contains 16 residues. Germline V lookup: CDR1 MGHRA, CDR2 YSYEKL. V lost 0 bases and J lost 10, with 16 bases in between.

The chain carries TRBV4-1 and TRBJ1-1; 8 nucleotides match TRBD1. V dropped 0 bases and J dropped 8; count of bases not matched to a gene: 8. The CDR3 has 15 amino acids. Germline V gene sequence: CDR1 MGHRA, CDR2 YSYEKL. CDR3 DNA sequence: TGCGCCAGCAGCCAAGATAGAGGACAGGGAAGGGAAGCTTTCTTT. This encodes CASSQDRGQGREAFF.

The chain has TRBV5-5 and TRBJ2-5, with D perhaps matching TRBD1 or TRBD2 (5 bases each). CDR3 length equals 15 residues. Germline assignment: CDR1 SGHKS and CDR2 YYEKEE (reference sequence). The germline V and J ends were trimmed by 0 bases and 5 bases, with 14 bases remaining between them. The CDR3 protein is CASSLDPGRRETQYF. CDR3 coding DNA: TGTGCCAGCAGCTTGGATCCGGGGCGGCGGGAGACCCAGTACTTC.

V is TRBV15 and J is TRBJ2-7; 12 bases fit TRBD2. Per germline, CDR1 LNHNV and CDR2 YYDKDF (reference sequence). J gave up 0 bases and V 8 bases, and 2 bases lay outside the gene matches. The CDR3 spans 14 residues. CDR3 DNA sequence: TGTGCCACCTCTAGCGGGGGGGACTCCTACGAGCAGTACTTC. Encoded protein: CATSSGGDSYEQYF.

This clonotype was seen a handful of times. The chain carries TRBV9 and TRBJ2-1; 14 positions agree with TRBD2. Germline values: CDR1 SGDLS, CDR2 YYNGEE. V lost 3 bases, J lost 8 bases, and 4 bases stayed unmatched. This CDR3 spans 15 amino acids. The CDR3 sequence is CASSAGTSGRYEQFF. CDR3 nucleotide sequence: TGTGCCAGCAGCGCCGGGACTAGCGGGAGATATGAGCAGTTCTTC.

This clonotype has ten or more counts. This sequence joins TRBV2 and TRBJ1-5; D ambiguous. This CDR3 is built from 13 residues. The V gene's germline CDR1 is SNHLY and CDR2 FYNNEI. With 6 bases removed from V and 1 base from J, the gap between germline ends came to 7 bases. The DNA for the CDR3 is TGTGCCAGCAGCGTTGGGAGCAATCAGCCCCAGCATTTT. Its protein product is CASSVGSNQPQHF.

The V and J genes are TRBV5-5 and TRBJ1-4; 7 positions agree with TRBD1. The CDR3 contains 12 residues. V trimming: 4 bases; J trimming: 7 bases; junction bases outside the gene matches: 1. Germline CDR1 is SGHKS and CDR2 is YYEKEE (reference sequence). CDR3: CASSGTAEKLFF. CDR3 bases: TGTGCCAGCAGCGGGACAGCTGAAAAACTGTTTTTT.

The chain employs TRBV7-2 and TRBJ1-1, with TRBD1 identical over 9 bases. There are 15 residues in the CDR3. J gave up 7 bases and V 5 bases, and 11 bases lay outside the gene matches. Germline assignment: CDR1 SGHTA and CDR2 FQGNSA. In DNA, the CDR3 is TGTGCCAGCAGCGCACGAGGGACAGGGAGTAATGAAGCTTTCTTT. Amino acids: CASSARGTGSNEAFF.

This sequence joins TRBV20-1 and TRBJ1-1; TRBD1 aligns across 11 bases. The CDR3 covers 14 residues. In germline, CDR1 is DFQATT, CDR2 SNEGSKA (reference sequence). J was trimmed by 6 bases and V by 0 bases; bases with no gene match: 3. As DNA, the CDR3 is TGCAGTGCTAGAGAGGTGGGACAGGGGGCTGAAGCTTTCTTT. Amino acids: CSAREVGQGAEAFF.

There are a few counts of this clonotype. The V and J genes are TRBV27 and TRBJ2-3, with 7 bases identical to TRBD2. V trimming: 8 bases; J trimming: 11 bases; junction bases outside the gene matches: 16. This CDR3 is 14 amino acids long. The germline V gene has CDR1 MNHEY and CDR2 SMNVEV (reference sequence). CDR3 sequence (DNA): TGTGCCAGCCGTCTCACCCCATCGAGCGGGGAGCAGTATTTT. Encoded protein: CASRLTPSSGEQYF.

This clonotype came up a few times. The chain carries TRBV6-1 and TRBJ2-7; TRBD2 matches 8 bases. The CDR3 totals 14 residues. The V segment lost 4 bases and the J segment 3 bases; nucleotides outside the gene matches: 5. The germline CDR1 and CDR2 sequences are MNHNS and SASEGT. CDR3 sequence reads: CASSAAGDFYEQYF. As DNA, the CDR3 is TGTGCCAGCAGTGCAGCGGGGGACTTCTACGAGCAGTACTTC.

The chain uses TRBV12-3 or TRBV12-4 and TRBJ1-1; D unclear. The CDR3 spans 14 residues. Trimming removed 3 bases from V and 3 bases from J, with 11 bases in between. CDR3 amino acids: CASSFSERYTEAFF. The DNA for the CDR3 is TGTGCCAGCAGTTTCTCGGAGCGTTACACTGAAGCTTTCTTT.

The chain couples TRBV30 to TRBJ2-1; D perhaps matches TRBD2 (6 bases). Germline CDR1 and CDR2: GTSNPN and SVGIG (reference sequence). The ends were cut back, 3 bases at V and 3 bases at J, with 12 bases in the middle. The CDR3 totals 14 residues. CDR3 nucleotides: TGTGCCTGGAGCACGTGGGGGGTCTACAATGAGCAGTTCTTC. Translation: CAWSTWGVYNEQFF.

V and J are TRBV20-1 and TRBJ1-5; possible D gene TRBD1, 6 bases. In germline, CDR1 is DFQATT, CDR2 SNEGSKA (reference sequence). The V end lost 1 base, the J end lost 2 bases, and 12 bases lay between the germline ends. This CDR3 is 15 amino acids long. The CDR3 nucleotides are TGCAGTGCTAGAGTCGAGACAGGCGGCAATCAGCCCCAGCATTTT. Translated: CSARVETGGNQPQHF.

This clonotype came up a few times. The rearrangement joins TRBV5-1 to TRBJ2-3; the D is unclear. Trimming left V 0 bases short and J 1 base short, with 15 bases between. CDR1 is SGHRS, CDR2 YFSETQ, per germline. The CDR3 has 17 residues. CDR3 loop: CASSLGALPAGTDTQYF. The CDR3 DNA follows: TGCGCCAGCAGCTTGGGGGCCCTCCCCGCGGGCACAGATACGCAGTATTTT.

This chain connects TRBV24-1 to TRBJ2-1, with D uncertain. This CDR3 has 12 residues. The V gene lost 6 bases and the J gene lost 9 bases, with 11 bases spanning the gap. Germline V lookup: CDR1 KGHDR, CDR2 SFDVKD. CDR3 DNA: TGTGCCACCAGTACGCCGCCTGGTGAGCAGTTCTTC. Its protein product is CATSTPPGEQFF.

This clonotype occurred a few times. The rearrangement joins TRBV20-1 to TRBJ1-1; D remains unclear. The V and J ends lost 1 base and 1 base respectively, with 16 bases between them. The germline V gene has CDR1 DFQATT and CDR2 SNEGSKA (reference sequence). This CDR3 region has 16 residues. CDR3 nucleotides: TGCAGTGCTAGAGCTGGTTGGGCAGCGACGAACACTGAAGCTTTCTTT. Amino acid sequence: CSARAGWAATNTEAFF.

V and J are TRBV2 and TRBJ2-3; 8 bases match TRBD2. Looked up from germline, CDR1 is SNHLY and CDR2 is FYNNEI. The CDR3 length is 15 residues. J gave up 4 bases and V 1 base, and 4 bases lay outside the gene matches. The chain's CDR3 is CASSEEAGGADTQYF. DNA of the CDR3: TGTGCCAGCAGTGAAGAGGCGGGAGGTGCAGATACGCAGTATTTT.

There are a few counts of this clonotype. The CDR3 here is CASSKLGLKAEAFF. DNA of the CDR3: TGTGCCAGCAGCAAATTGGGGCTTAAGGCTGAAGCTTTCTTT. The genes are TRBV21-1 and TRBJ1-1; the tabulated D call, TRBD1, remains unverified against the DNA. TRBV21-1 is a known pseudogene. The CDR3 is 14 residues long.

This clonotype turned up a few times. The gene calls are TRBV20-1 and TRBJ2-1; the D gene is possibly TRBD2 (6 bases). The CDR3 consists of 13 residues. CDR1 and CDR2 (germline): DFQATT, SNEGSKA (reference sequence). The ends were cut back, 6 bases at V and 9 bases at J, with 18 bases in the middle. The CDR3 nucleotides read TGCAGTGCCCTGACCCGGGACTTCGCTGAGCAGTTCTTC. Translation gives CSALTRDFAEQFF.

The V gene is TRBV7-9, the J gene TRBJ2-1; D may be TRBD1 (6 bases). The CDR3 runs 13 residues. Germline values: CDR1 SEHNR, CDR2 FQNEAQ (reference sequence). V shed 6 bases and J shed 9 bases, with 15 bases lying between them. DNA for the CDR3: TGTGCCAGCAGGACGCAGGGGACGAGTGAGCAGTTCTTC. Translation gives CASRTQGTSEQFF.

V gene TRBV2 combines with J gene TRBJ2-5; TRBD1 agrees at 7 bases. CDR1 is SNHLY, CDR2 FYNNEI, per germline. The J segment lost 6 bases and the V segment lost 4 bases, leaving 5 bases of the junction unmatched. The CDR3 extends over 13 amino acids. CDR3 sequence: CASSVDRAKTQYF. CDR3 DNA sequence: TGTGCCAGCAGTGTCGACAGGGCAAAGACCCAGTACTTC.

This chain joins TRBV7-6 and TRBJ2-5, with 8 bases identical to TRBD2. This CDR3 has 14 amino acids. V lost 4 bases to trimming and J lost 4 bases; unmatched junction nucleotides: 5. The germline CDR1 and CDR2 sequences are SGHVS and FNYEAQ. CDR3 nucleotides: TGTGCCAGCAGCTCATTAGCGGGAATAGAGACCCAGTACTTC. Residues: CASSSLAGIETQYF.

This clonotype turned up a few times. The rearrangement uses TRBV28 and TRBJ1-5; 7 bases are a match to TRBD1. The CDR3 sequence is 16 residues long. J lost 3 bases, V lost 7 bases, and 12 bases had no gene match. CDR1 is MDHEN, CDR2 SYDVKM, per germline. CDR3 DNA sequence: TGTGCCAGCAACTCAGGGGGGGCAGGGCCCAATCAGCCCCAGCATTTT. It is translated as CASNSGGAGPNQPQHF.

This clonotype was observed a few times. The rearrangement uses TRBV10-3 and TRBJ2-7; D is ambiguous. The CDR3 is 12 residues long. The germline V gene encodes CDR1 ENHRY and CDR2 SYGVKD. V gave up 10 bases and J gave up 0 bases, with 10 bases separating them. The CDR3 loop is CATGRSSYEQYF. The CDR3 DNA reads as TGTGCCACGGGCAGGAGCTCCTACGAGCAGTACTTC.

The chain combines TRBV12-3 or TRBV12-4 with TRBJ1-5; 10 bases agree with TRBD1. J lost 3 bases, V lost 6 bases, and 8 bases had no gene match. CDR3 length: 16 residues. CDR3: CASSQDRGMYNQPQHF. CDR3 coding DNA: TGTGCCAGCAGCCAGGACAGGGGGATGTACAATCAGCCCCAGCATTTT.

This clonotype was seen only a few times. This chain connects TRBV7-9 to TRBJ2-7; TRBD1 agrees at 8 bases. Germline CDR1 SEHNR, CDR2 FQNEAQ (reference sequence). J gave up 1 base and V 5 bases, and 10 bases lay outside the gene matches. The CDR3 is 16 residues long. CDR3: CASSAGQGKVSYEQYF. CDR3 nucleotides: TGTGCCAGCAGCGCCGGACAGGGAAAGGTGTCCTACGAGCAGTACTTC.

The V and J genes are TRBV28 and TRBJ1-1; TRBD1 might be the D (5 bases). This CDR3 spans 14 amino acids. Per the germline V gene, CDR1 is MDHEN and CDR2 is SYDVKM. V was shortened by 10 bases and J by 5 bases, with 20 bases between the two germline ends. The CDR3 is CATTVRAGGTEAFF. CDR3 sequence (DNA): TGTGCCACCACGGTCAGGGCGGGGGGGACTGAAGCTTTCTTT.

The CDR3 DNA sequence: TGTGCCAGCAGGATAACAGGTACCGGTACGCAGTATTTT. Protein product: CASRITGTGTQYF. The chain uses TRBV6-1 and TRBJ2-3, with D possibly matching TRBD1 (5 bases). The CDR3 is 13 amino acids. Germline lookup yields CDR1 MNHNS and CDR2 SASEGT. V was pared by 6 bases and J by 8 bases, with 15 bases between.

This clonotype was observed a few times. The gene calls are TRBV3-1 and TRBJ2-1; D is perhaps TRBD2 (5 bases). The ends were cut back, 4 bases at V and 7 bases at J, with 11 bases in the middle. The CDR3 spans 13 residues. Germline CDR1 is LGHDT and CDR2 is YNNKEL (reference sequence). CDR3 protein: CASSLYRGNEQFF. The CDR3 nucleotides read TGTGCCAGCAGCCTGTACCGGGGTAATGAGCAGTTCTTC.